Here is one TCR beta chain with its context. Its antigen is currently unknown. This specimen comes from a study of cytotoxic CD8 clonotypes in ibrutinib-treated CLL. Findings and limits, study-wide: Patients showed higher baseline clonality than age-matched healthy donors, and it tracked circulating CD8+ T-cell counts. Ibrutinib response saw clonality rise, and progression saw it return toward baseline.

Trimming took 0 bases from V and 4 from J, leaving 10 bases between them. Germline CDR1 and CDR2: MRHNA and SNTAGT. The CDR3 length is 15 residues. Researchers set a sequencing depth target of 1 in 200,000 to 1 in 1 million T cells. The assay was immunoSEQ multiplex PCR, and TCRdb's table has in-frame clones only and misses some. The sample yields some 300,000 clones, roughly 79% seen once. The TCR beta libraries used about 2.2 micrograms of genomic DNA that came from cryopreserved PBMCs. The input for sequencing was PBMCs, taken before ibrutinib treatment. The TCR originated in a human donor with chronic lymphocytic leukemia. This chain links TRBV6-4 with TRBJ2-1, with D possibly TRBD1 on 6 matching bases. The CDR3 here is CASSDSTRGYNEQFF. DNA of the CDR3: TGTGCCAGCAGTGACTCGACCAGGGGTTACAATGAGCAGTTCTTC.